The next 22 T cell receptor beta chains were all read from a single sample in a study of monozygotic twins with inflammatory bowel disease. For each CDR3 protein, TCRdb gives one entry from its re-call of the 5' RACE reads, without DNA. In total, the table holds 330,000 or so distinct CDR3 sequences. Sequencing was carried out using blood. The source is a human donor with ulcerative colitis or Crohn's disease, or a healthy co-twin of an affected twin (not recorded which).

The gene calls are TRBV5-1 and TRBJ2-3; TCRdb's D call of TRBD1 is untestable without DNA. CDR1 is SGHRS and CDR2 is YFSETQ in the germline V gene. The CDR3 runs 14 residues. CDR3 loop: CASSPWGYTDTQYF.

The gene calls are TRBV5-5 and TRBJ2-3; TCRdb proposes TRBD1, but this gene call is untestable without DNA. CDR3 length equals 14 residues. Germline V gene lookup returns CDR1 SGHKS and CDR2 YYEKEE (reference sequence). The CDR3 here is CASSLGDSSDTQYF.

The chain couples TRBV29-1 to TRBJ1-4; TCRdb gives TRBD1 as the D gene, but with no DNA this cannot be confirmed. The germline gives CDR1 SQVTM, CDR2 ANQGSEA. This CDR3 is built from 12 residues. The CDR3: CSVGGRGEKLFF.

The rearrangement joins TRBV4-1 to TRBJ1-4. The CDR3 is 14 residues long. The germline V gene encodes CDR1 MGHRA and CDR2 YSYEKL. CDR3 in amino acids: CASSRGVFNEKLFF.

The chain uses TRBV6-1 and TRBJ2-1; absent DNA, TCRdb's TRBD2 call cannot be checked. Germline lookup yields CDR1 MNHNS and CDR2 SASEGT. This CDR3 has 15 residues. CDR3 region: CASKSLRELGNEQFF.

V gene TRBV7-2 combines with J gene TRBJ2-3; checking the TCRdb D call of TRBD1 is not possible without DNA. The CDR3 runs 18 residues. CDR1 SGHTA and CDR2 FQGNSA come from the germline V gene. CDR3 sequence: CASSLGRGVLGRTDTQYF. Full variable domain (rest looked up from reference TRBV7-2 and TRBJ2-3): GAGVSQSPSNKVTEKGKDVELRCDPISGHTALYWYRQSLGQGLEFLIYFQGNSAPDKSGLPSDRFSAERTGGSVSTLTIQRTQQEDSAVYLCASSLGRGVLGRTDTQYFGPGTRLTVL.

The CDR3 reads CGDADNTGELFF. The J gene is TRBJ2-2, the V gene TRBV7-9. The germline CDR1 and CDR2 sequences are SEHNR and FQNEAQ (reference sequence). The CDR3 spans 12 residues.

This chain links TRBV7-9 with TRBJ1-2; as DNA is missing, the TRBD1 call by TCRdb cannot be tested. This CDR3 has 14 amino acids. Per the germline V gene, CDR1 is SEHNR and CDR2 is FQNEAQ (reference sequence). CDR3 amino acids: CASGYGGANYGYTF. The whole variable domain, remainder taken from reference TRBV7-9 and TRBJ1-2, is DTGVSQNPRHKITKRGQNVTFRCDPISEHNRLYWYRQTLGQGPEFLTYFQNEAQLEKSRLLSDRFSAERPKGSFSTLEIQRTEQGDSAMYLCASGYGGANYGYTFGSGTRLTVV.

CDR3 loop: CASSLDRLGEQFF. This chain links TRBV12-3 or TRBV12-4 with TRBJ2-1; lacking DNA, the TRBD2 call made by TCRdb goes unchecked. The CDR3 is 13 amino acids.

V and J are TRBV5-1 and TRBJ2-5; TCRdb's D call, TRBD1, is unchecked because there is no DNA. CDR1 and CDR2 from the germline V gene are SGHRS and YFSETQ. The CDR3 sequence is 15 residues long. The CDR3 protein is CASSLWGQLQETQYF. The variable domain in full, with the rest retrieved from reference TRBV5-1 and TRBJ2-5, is KAGVTQTPRYLIKTRGQQVTLSCSPISGHRSVSWYQQTPGQGLQFLFEYFSETQRNKGNFPGRFSGRQFSNSRSEMNVSTLELGDSALYLCASSLWGQLQETQYFGPGTRLLVL.

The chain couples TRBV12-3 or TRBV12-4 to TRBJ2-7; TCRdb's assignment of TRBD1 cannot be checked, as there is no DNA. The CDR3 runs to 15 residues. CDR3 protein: CASSLFGTVGYEQYF.

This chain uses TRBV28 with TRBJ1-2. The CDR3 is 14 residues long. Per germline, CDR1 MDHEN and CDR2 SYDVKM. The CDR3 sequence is CASTNPGFGRGYTF.

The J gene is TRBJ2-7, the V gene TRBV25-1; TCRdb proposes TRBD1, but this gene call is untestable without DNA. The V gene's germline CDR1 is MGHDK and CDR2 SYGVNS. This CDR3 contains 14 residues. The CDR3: CASSGQGFPYEQYF.

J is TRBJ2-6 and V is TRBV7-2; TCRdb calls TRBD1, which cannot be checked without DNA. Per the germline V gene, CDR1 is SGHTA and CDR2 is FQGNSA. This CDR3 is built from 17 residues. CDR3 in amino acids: CASSLGGDLSGANVLTF.

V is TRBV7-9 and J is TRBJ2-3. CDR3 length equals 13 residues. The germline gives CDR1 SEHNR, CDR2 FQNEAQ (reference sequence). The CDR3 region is CTSSLAPTDTQYF.

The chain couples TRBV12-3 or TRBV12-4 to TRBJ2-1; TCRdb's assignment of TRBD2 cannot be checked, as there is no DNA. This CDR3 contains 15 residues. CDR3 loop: CASSLVSGGGNEQFF.

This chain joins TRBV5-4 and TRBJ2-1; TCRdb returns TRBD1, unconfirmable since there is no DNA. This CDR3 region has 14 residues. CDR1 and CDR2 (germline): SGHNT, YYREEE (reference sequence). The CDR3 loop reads CASSLAGVDNEQFF.

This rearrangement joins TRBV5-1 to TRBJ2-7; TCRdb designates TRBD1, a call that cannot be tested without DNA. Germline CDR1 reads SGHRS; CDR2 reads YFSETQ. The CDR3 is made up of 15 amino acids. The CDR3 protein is CASSLGRDRSYEQYF.

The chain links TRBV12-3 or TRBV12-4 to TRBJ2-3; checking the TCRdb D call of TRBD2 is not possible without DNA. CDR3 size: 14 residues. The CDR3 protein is CASSKLAGRATQYF.

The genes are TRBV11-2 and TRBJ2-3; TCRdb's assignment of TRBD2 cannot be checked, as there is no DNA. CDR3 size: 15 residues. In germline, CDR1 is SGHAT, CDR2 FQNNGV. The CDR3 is CASSLAWREGDTQYF.

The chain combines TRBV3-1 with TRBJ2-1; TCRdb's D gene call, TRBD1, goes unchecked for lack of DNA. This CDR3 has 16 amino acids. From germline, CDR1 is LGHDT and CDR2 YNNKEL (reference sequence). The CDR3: CASSQLPGQGYNEQFF.

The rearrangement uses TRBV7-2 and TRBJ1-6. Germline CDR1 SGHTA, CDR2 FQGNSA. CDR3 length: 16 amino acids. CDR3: CASSLTWSSYNSPLHF.